This TCR beta chain was sequenced during a study of Graves' ophthalmopathy and Graves' hyperthyroidism. Overall study results and limits: Most expanded thyroid clonotypes above 0.001 frequency also appeared in blood. Discriminating ophthalmopathy from stable hyperthyroidism, a 13-signature model attained a sensitivity of 85% to 90% and a specificity of about 81%.

Amplified TCR beta CDR3 regions were obtained using RNA transcripts as template. First-round RT-PCR relied on HTBI primers, and a second-round multiplex PCR came next. Each CDR3 protein is one row after TCRdb ran MiXCR on the multiplex PCR reads. The sample lists about 620,000 distinct CDR3 sequences, about a fifth occurring once. Where ophthalmopathy was absent within 18 months of follow-up, hyperthyroidism was stable. Per the germline V gene, CDR1 is SNHLY and CDR2 is FYNNEI. Trimming removed 7 bases from V and 3 bases from J; junction bases left unmatched: 12. This CDR3 is built from 15 residues. This clonotype has a count of ten or more. The antigen remains undetermined.

This rearrangement joins TRBV2 to TRBJ2-7; TRBD2 aligns across 7 bases. The sample consisted of peripheral blood. The TCR comes from a woman aged 18-29 years with stable Graves' hyperthyroidism. Some clones in this sample may be carry-over from other donors' samples. CDR3 nucleotide sequence: TGTGCCAGCACTGGCGGGAGCCTAAACTACTACGAGCAGTACTTC. It translates to CASTGGSLNYYEQYF.